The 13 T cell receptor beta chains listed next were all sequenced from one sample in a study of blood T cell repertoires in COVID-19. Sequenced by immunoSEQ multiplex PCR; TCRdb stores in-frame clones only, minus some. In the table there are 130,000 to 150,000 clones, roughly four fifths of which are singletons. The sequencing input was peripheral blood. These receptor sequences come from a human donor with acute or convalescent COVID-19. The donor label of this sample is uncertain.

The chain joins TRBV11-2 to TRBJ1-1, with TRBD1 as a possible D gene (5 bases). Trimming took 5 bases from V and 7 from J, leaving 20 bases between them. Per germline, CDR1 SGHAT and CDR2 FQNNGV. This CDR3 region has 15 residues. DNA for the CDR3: TGTGCCAGCAGCCCACAACGGGACGGGACTTATGAAGCTTTCTTT. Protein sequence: CASSPQRDGTYEAFF.

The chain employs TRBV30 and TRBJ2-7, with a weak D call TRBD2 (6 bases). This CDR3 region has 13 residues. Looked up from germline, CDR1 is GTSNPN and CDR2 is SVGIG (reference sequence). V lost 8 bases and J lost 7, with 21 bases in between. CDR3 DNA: TGTGCCCGAAAAGGGACGGGAGCCGGGGAGCAGTACTTC. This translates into CARKGTGAGEQYF.

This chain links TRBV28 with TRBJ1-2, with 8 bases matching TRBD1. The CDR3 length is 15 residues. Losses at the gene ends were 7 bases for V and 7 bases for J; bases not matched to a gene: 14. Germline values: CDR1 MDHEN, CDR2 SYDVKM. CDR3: CASKGQGEWYAGYTF. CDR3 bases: TGTGCCAGCAAAGGACAGGGTGAGTGGTATGCTGGCTACACCTTC.

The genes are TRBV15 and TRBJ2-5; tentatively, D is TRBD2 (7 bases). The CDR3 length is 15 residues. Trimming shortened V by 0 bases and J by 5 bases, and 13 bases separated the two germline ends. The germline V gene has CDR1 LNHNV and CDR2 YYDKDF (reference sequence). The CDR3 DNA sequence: TGTGCCACCAGCAGAGATTACGGGGGGCTGGAGACCCAGTACTTC. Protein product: CATSRDYGGLETQYF.

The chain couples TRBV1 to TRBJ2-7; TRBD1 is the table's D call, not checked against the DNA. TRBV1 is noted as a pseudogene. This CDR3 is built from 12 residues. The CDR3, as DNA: TGCACCAGGAGACAGGGGGCTCACGAGCAGTACTTC. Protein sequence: CTRRQGAHEQYF.

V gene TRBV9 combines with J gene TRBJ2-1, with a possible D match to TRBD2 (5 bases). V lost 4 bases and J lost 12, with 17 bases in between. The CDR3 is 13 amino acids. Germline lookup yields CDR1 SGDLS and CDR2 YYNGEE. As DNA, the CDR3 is TGTGCCAGCAGCTCACCCCCGGGGAACCGGCAGTTCTTC. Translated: CASSSPPGNRQFF. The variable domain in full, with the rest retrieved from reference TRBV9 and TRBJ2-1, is DSGVTQTPKHLITATGQRVTLRCSPRSGDLSVYWYQQSLDQGLQFLIQYYNGEERAKGNILERFSAQQFPDLHSELNLSSLELGDSALYFCASSSPPGNRQFFGPGTRLTVL.

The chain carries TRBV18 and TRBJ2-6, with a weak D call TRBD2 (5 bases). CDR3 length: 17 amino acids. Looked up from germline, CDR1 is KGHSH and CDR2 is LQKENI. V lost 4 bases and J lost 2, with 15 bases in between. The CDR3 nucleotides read TGTGCCAGCTCACGGTCACCGGGAACCCCTGGGGCCAACGTCCTGACTTTC. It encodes CASSRSPGTPGANVLTF.

CDR3 in amino acids: CASNAGGDTQYF. The CDR3 DNA reads as TGTGCCAGTAATGCAGGGGGAGATACGCAGTATTTT. This chain links TRBV19 with TRBJ2-3; 7 bases are shared with TRBD1. The germline CDR1 and CDR2 sequences are LNHDA and SQIVND (reference sequence). The CDR3 is 12 residues long. V shed 7 bases, J shed 5 bases, and the junction held 3 bases outside the gene matches.

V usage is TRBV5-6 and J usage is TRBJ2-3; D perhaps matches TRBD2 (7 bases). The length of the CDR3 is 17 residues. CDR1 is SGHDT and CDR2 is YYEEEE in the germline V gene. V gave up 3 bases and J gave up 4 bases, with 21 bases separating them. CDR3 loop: CASSSTSGGGLADTQYF. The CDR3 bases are TGTGCCAGCAGCTCGACTTCGGGCGGGGGCCTGGCAGATACGCAGTATTTT.

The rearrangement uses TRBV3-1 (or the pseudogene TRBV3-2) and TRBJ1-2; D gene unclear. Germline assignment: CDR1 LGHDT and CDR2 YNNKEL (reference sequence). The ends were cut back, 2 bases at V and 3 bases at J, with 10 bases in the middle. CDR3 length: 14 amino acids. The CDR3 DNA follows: TGTGCCAGCAGCCAAAGGAGAACGGACTATGGCTACACCTTC. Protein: CASSQRRTDYGYTF.

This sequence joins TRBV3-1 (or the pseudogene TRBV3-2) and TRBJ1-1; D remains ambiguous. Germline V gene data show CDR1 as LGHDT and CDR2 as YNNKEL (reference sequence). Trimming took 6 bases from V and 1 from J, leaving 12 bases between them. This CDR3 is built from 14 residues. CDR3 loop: CASSAREKNTEAFF. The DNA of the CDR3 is TGTGCCAGCAGTGCCCGGGAGAAGAACACTGAAGCTTTCTTT.

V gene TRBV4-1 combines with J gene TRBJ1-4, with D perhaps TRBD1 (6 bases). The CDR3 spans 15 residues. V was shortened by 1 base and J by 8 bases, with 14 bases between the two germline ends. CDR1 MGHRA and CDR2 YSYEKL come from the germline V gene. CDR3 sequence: CASSQGDRQGEKLFF. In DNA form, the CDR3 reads TGCGCCAGCAGCCAAGGCGACCGCCAGGGGGAAAAACTGTTTTTT.

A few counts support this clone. CDR3 loop: CASSQITGAEAFF. The CDR3 nucleotides are TGTGCCAGCAGTCAAATCACAGGGGCTGAAGCTTTCTTT. The chain employs TRBV12-3 or TRBV12-4 and TRBJ1-1; 7 bases fit TRBD1. V shed 5 bases and J 6 bases; nucleotides not matched to a gene: 6. This CDR3 is 13 amino acids long.